One and the same sample provided the 4 T cell receptor beta chains below, sequenced in a study of shared clonotypes between healthy human individuals. Clones were sequenced by immunoSEQ multiplex PCR, and TCRdb holds only the in-frame ones, with some missing. The repertoire has some 650,000 clones, around 97% of them found once; the top ten carry approximately 0.057%. Sequencing was done on a sample of naive CD4+ T cells sorted from blood. Subset: CD45RA+ positively selected. Receptors were obtained from a woman younger than 45 in good health.

The rearrangement uses TRBV18 and TRBJ2-7, with 8 bases aligning to TRBD2. V dropped 5 bases and J dropped 5; count of bases not matched to a gene: 5. There are 13 residues in the CDR3. Germline V gene sequence: CDR1 KGHSH, CDR2 LQKENI. The DNA of the CDR3 is TGTGCCAGCTCATTCGGACTAGCTAACGAGCAGTACTTC. It specifies CASSFGLANEQYF.

The chain is built from TRBV28 and TRBJ2-3; 12 positions agree with TRBD2. V was clipped by 5 bases and J by 6 bases; unmatched bases: 9. The germline gives CDR1 MDHEN, CDR2 SYDVKM. The CDR3 is 16 amino acids. The CDR3 reads CASSARLAGASDTQYF. CDR3 nucleotide sequence: TGTGCCAGCAGTGCAAGACTAGCGGGAGCCTCGGATACGCAGTATTTT.

V usage is TRBV5-1 and J usage is TRBJ2-2, with D perhaps TRBD1 (6 bases). CDR3 size: 14 residues. V was clipped by 1 base and J by 6 bases, with 10 bases between them. Germline loops: CDR1 SGHRS, CDR2 YFSETQ. This chain's CDR3 is CASSLNRVPGELFF. DNA for the CDR3: TGCGCCAGCAGCTTGAACAGGGTCCCCGGGGAGCTGTTTTTT.

The rearrangement links TRBV28 to TRBJ1-5; no reliable D call. CDR1 MDHEN and CDR2 SYDVKM come from the germline V gene. The germline V and J ends were trimmed by 3 bases and 3 bases, with 6 bases remaining between them. This CDR3 has 13 residues. CDR3 sequence: CASSFGPNQPQHF. The CDR3 nucleotides read TGTGCCAGCAGTTTCGGTCCCAATCAGCCCCAGCATTTT.